This entry concerns a single T cell receptor (beta chain). What it binds is not known. Assay: immunoSEQ multiplex PCR; the TCRdb copy retains only in-frame clones and omits some. Of 50,000 to 60,000 clones in the sample, roughly nine tenths are singletons; the top ten hold roughly 6.7%. Trimming shortened V by 5 bases and J by 4 bases, and 12 bases separated the two germline ends. CDR1 and CDR2 (germline): MNHEY, SVGAGI. The CDR3 totals 14 residues. This sample stems from a study of OX40 agonist ivuxolimab in advanced cancers. Study in general: While on treatment, patients had intravenous ivuxolimab at 0.01 to 10 mg/kg every 2 weeks. In three patients, partial responses were observed, one with hepatocellular carcinoma and two with cutaneous melanoma. General study points: Patients who responded partially at 0.1-3.0 mg/kg showed clonal expansion ranking among the lowest.

At cycle 4 day 1, cycle 7 day 1, and baseline, blood was sampled. Material: CD4+ or CD8+ T cells sorted from blood, obtained in a trial of the OX40 agonist ivuxolimab. V usage is TRBV6-5 and J usage is TRBJ1-5; the D is unclear. The TCR sequence derives from an adult with an advanced solid tumor such as melanoma, head and neck, liver or kidney cancer. CDR3 in DNA: TGTGCCAGCAGTGCCGACACGTTAAATCAGCCCCAGCATTTT. This translates into CASSADTLNQPQHF.